This TCR beta chain was recorded in a study of vaccination effects on CD4 cells after COVID-19. Whole-study findings and limits: Only a few convalescent patients and no early post-infection timepoints featured in the study. Pronounced clonal contraction occurred in clones induced by infection and by vaccine late after vaccination.

In the ViraFEST assay, antigen-specific CD4+ clonotypes were identified by expansion after peptide-pool stimulation. The authors isolated CD4+ T cells after around nine days of culture. Among the vaccine recipients, none had a prior SARS-CoV-2 infection, and nucleocapsid antibodies were negative. Around 2 million PBMC per well were cultured with around 10 IU/ml IL-2 and 8 to 10 ug/ml peptides. Researchers swapped half the medium for IL-2 medium on both days 3 and 7. Generated by immunoSEQ multiplex PCR, the TCRdb table keeps only in-frame clones and is missing some. This sample has over 45,000 clones, with 70% found just once. A remark on this clone: Its antigen is unidentified.

The sequencing used CD4+ T cells from PBMCs cultured with SARS-CoV-2 spike peptides, collected before COVID-19 vaccination. The sequence came from a human donor who received a COVID-19 vaccine.

CDR3 nucleotide sequence: TGTGCCAGCAGCCCCTGGGGGACCGTCAATGAGCAGTTCTTC. This translates into CASSPWGTVNEQFF. This chain links TRBV3-1 (or the pseudogene TRBV3-2) with TRBJ2-1; the D gene could be TRBD1 or TRBD2 (5 bases each). The V end was cut by 4 bases, the J end by 6 bases, with 13 bases between. Germline CDR1 is LGHDT and CDR2 is YNNKEL (reference sequence). The CDR3 extends over 14 amino acids.